This paragraph reports one T cell receptor (beta chain). This specimen comes from a study of T cell responses to AZD1222 COVID-19 vaccine. Profiled with immunoSEQ multiplex PCR; TCRdb holds only in-frame clones, not every one. Of more than 150,000 clones listed, 90% to 95% are singletons. Germline CDR1 PRHDT, CDR2 FYEKMQ (reference sequence). CDR3 length: 15 residues. V was shortened by 0 bases and J by 0 bases, with 3 bases between the two germline ends. The material was peripheral blood, obtained on day 0 of AZD1222 vaccination. This sequence was found in an adult in good health. V is TRBV13 and J is TRBJ1-6, with unresolved D. CDR3 nucleotides: TGTGCCAGCAGCTTAGGGAGCTCCTATAATTCACCCCTCCACTTT. This sequence encodes CASSLGSSYNSPLHF.